This T cell receptor beta chain was observed in a study of human T cells and chemical hapten exposure. Overall study findings and caveats: There was no change with DPC sensitization in TCRs above 1 in 1000 frequency.

There are a few counts of this clonotype. What it recognizes is unknown. Unfractionated whole blood was the source of the extracted total RNA. The CDR3 spans 16 residues. The ends lost 0 bases at V and 5 bases at J; junction bases unmatched: 3. CDR1 MGHRA and CDR2 YSYEKL come from the germline V gene. TCRdb analysed the 5' RACE reads with MiXCR anew, one entry per CDR3 protein. Of 100,000 to 120,000 distinct CDR3 sequences in the sample, approximately 20% were seen once. The TCR was taken from a human donor in good health. J is TRBJ2-1 and V is TRBV4-1; 11 nucleotides agree with TRBD2. Written as DNA, the CDR3 is TGCGCCAGCAGCCAAGATACTAGCGGGAGAAACAATGAGCAGTTCTTC. Protein: CASSQDTSGRNNEQFF.